This T cell receptor (beta chain) was captured by sequencing in a study of blood T cell repertoires in COVID-19. Overall study: Researchers got acute and convalescent COVID-19 samples from the United States, Italy and Spain. In each case, the material was cDNA or gDNA derived from T cells, B-cell-depleted T cells, or PBMCs.

Trimming removed 4 bases at V and 13 bases at J, with 18 bases between. Germline CDR1 LGHDT, CDR2 YNNKEL (reference sequence). This CDR3 spans 13 amino acids. Authors' methods: Reference gene primer amplification gave estimated nucleated cell counts. Method: immunoSEQ multiplex PCR; TCRdb's copy keeps in-frame clones and lacks some. V and J calls plus clone size are reproduced from that table; the DNA served to infer D and trimming. The table shows roughly 100,000 clones, with 80% to 90% occurring only once. The receptor was isolated from a human donor in a cohort sampled during active COVID-19. The V call is TRBV3-1 (or the pseudogene TRBV3-2), the J call TRBJ2-3, with D maybe TRBD2 (5 bases). Material: peripheral blood. The CDR3 DNA reads TGTGCCAGCAGCCCCCTACCGGAAAAGGGAGAGTATTTT. It codes for CASSPLPEKGEYF.